The 10 T cell receptor beta chains listed next were all sequenced from one sample in a study of blood T cell repertoires in COVID-19. Using immunoSEQ multiplex PCR, the repertoire was profiled, and TCRdb retains in-frame clones only, with some absent. The sample yields 250,000 to 350,000 clones, around 87% seen once. Material for sequencing was peripheral blood. These receptors were obtained from a woman aged 50 to 60 with active or convalescent COVID-19.

The V gene is TRBV3-1 (or the pseudogene TRBV3-2), the J gene TRBJ1-5; D possibly corresponds to TRBD1 (5 bases). The germline V gene encodes CDR1 LGHDT and CDR2 YNNKEL (reference sequence). The CDR3 is made up of 14 amino acids. The V and J ends lost 6 bases and 0 bases respectively, with 9 bases between them. The CDR3 region has the DNA TGTGCCAGCAGTCTGCAGGGTAGCAATCAGCCCCAGCATTTT. Residues: CASSLQGSNQPQHF.

To note about this clone: Distinct nucleotide sequences in the sample also encode this CDR3. V is TRBV28 and J is TRBJ1-5; 8 bases align to TRBD1. With V trimmed by 2 bases and J by 6 bases, 6 bases remained unmatched. The length of the CDR3 is 15 residues. Germline V CDR1 and CDR2: MDHEN, SYDVKM. The CDR3 coding sequence is TGTGCCAGCAGTTTAGGACAGGGCTATCGTCAGCCCCAGCATTTT. Residues: CASSLGQGYRQPQHF.

This clone was seen a handful of times. The chain recombines TRBV5-1 with TRBJ2-5; 13 bases line up with TRBD2. The trim removed 4 bases at V and 1 base at J, leaving 4 bases unmatched. In germline, CDR1 is SGHRS, CDR2 YFSETQ. This CDR3 spans 16 amino acids. CDR3 DNA: TGCGCCAGCAGCGTCGGGACTAGCGGGGCCCAAGAGACCCAGTACTTC. It specifies CASSVGTSGAQETQYF. Filled out from reference TRBV5-1 and TRBJ2-5, the complete variable domain reads KAGVTQTPRYLIKTRGQQVTLSCSPISGHRSVSWYQQTPGQGLQFLFEYFSETQRNKGNFPGRFSGRQFSNSRSEMNVSTLELGDSALYLCASSVGTSGAQETQYFGPGTRLLVL.

The rearrangement joins TRBV3-1 (or the pseudogene TRBV3-2) to TRBJ2-4, with D possibly TRBD2 on 5 matching bases. The CDR3 has 12 amino acids. Looked up from germline, CDR1 is LGHDT and CDR2 is YNNKEL (reference sequence). The V end lost 4 bases, the J end lost 6 bases, and 7 bases lay between the germline ends. The CDR3 is CASSPTRNIQYF. For the CDR3, the DNA is TGTGCCAGCAGCCCAACTAGAAACATTCAGTACTTC.

The chain employs TRBV30 and TRBJ2-7; possible D gene TRBD1, 6 bases. The CDR3 sequence is 14 residues long. Germline V gene data show CDR1 as GTSNPN and CDR2 as SVGIG (reference sequence). V was shortened by 0 bases and J by 3 bases, with 12 bases between the two germline ends. Here the CDR3 DNA reads TGTGCCTGGAGTGTGTCCGACAGGTTCTACGAGCAGTACTTC. Translation gives CAWSVSDRFYEQYF.

V is TRBV7-8 and J is TRBJ2-7, with TRBD2 matching 7 bases. Unmatched junction bases numbered 5, after V lost 0 bases and J lost 0 bases. Per germline, CDR1 SGHVS and CDR2 FQNEAQ. The CDR3 runs 16 residues. CDR3 loop: CASSLATGTTSYEQYF. The CDR3 coding sequence is TGTGCCAGCAGCTTAGCTACCGGGACTACCTCCTACGAGCAGTACTTC.

V gene TRBV5-4 combines with J gene TRBJ2-1, with a possible D match to TRBD1 (6 bases). The V gene's germline CDR1 is SGHNT and CDR2 YYREEE (reference sequence). This CDR3 region has 16 residues. Trimming took 4 bases from V and 7 from J, leaving 21 bases between them. CDR3 protein: CASSRGTPTGRNEQFF. CDR3 nucleotides: TGTGCCAGCAGCAGGGGGACACCCACCGGCCGAAATGAGCAGTTCTTC. Complete variable domain (other parts from reference TRBV5-4 and TRBJ2-1): ETGVTQSPTHLIKTRGQQVTLRCSSQSGHNTVSWYQQALGQGPQFIFQYYREEENGRGNFPPRFSGLQFPNYSSELNVNALELDDSALYLCASSRGTPTGRNEQFFGPGTRLTVL.

In nucleotides, the CDR3 is TGTGCCTGGAGTAGGGGGGGGGACACTGAAGCTTTCTTT. It translates to CAWSRGGDTEAFF. This chain links TRBV30 with TRBJ1-1; tentatively, D is TRBD1 (6 bases). CDR1 is GTSNPN and CDR2 is SVGIG in the germline V gene (reference sequence). V was pared by 2 bases and J by 3 bases, with 10 bases between. The CDR3 is 13 amino acids.

The J gene is TRBJ1-5, the V gene TRBV9, with 7 bases aligning to TRBD1. This CDR3 is 15 amino acids long. V was clipped by 4 bases and J by 4 bases; unmatched bases: 8. Per the germline V gene, CDR1 is SGDLS and CDR2 is YYNGEE. Here the CDR3 reads CASSPATGLNQPQHF. The CDR3 DNA follows: TGTGCCAGCAGCCCGGCGACAGGGTTGAATCAGCCCCAGCATTTT.

This clone was detected only once. This rearrangement joins TRBV5-4 to TRBJ2-6, with TRBD1 matching over 7 bases. J lost 2 bases, V lost 5 bases, and 4 bases had no gene match. The CDR3 is made up of 15 amino acids. CDR1 is SGHNT, CDR2 YYREEE, per germline (reference sequence). CDR3 DNA: TGTGCCAGCAGACTTGACAGGGCTGGGGCCAACGTCCTGACTTTC. It encodes CASRLDRAGANVLTF.